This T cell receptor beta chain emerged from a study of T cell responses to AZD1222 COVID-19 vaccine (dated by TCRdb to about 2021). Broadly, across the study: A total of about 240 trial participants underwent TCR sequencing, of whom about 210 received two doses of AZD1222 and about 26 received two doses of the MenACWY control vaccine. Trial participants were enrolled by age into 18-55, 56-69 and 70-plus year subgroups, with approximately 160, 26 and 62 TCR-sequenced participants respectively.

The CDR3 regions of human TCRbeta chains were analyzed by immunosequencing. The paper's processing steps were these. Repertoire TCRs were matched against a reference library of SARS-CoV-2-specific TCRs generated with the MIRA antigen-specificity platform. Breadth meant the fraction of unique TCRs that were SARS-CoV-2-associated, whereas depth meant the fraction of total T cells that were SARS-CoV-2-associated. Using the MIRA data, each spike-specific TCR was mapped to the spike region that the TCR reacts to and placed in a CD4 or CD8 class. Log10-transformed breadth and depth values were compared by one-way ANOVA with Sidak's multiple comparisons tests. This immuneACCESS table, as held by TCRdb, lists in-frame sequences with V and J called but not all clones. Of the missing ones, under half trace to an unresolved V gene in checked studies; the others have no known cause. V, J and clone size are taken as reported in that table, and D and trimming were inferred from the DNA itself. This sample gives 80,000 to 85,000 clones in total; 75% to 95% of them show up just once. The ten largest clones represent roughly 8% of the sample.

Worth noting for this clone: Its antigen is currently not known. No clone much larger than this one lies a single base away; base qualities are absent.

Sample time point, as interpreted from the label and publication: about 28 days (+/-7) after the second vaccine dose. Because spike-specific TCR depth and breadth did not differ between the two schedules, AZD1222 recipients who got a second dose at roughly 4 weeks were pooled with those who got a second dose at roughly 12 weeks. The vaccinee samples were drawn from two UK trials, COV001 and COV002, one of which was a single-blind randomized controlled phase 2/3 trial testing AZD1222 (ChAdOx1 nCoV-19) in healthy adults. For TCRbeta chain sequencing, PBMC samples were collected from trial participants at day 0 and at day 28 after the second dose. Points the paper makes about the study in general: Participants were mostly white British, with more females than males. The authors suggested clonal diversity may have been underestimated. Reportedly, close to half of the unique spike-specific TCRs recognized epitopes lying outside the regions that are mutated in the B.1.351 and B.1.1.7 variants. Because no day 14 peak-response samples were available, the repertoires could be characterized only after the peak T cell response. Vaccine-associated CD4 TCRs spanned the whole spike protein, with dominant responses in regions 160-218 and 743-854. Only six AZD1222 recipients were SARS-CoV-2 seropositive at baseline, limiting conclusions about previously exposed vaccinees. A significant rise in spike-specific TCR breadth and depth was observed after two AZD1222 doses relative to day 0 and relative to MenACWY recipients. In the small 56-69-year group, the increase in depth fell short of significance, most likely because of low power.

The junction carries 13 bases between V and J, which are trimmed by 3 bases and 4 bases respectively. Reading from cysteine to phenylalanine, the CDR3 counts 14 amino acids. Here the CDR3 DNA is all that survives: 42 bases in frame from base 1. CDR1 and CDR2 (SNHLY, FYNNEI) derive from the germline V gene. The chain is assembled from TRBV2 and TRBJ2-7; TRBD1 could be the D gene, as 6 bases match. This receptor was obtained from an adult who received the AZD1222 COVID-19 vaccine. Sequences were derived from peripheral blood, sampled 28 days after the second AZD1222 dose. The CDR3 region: CASSDWGTTYEQYF. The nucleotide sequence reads TGTGCCAGCAGTGACTGGGGGACAACGTACGAGCAGTACTTC.